The entry below describes one TCR beta chain. The trim removed 8 bases at V and 7 bases at J, leaving 10 bases unmatched. Germline loops: CDR1 LNHDA, CDR2 SQIVND (reference sequence). The CDR3 sequence is 14 residues long. The data belong to a study of shared clonotypes between healthy human individuals. Clones were read by immunoSEQ multiplex PCR, and TCRdb kept only the in-frame ones, dropping some. The profile covers about 320,000 clones, with around 87% appearing a single time and roughly 15% taken by the ten largest. The sequence was obtained from a man in his late teens or twenties in good health. The chain has TRBV19 and TRBJ1-4; 7 positions match TRBD1. The sample was memory CD8+ T cells sorted from blood. Subset here: CD45RO+ cells pooled with CCR7-negative TemRA cells. Here the CDR3 reads CASLNRDSPEKLFF. The CDR3 coding sequence is TGTGCCAGTCTCAACCGGGACAGTCCTGAAAAACTGTTTTTT.